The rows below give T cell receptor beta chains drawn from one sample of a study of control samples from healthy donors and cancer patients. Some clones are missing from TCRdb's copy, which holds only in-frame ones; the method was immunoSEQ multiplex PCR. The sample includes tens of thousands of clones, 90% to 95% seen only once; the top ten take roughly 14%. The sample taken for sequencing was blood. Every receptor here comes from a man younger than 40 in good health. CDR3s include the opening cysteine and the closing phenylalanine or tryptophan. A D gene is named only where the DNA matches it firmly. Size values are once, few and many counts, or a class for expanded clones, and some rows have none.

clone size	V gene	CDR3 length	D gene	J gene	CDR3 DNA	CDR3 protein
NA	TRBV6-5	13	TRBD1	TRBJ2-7	TGTGCCAGCTACCGGACAGGGACCTACGAGCAGTACTTC	CASYRTGTYEQYF
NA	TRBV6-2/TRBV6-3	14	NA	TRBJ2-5	TGTGCCAGCAGTTACAAACAGGGAGGTACGACCCAGTACTTC	CASSYKQGGTTQYF
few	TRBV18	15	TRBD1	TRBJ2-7	TGTGCCAGCACGAATGGCGGACAGGGGGCCTACGAGCAGTACTTC	CASTNGGQGAYEQYF
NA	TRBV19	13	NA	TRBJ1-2	TGTGCCAGTAGAGAGGGGCTGAAGTATGGCTACACCTTC	CASREGLKYGYTF
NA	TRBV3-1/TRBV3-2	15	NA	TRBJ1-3	TGTGCCAGCAGCCAAGGCAGTTTCTCTGGAAACACCATATATTTT	CASSQGSFSGNTIYF
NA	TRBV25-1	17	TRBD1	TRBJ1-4	TGTGCCAGCAGTGAGCCGGGACAGGGAAGGACTAATGAAAAACTGTTTTTT	CASSEPGQGRTNEKLFF
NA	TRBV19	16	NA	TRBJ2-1	TGTGCCAGTAGTATTTATGGACGGGGAGTATATAATGAGCAGTTCTTC	CASSIYGRGVYNEQFF
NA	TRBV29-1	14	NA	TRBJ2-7	TGCAGCGTTGAACCAGTGAGCGGGCGGAACGAGCAGTACTTC	CSVEPVSGRNEQYF
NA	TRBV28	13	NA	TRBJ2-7	TGTGCCAGCAGTGGCCCGGGACAGCGGGGGCAGTACTTC	CASSGPGQRGQYF
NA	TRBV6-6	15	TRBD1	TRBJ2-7	TGTGCCAGCAGTGCCCCGGACAGGGGCTACTACGAGCAGTACTTC	CASSAPDRGYYEQYF
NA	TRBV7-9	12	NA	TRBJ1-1	TGTGCCAGCAGCTTTGGGTTGGCTGAAGCTTTCTTT	CASSFGLAEAFF
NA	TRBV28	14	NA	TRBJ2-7	TGTGCCAGCAGTTTCGAGCCTCTCTCCTACGAGCAGTACTTC	CASSFEPLSYEQYF
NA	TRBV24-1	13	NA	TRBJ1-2	TGTGCCACCATATCCCATGAGGGTCAAGGCTACACCTTC	CATISHEGQGYTF
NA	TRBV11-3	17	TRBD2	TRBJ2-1	TGTGCCAGCAGCTTATGGGGAAGCGGGAGCTCCTACAATGAGCAGTTCTTC	CASSLWGSGSSYNEQFF
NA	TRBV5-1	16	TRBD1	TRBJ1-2	TGCGCCAGCAGCCCGACAGGGTTAGAGAGGAACTATGGCTACACCTTC	CASSPTGLERNYGYTF
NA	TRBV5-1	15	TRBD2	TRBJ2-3	TGCGCCAGCAGCAATAGCGGGGGGACCACAGATACGCAGTATTTT	CASSNSGGTTDTQYF
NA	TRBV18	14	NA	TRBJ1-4	TGTGCCAGCTCACCCGATACAACTAATGAAAAACTGTTTTTT	CASSPDTTNEKLFF
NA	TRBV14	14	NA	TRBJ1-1	TGTGCCAGCAGCCAAGATTGGGGGGACACTGAAGCTTTCTTT	CASSQDWGDTEAFF
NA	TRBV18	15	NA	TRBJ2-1	TGTGCCAGCTCCGAAACAAGGGTTTTTTACAATGAGCAGTTCTTC	CASSETRVFYNEQFF
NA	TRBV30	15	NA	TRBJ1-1	TGTGCCTGGTCTATTGGGGGGCAGGTCAACACTGAAGCTTTCTTT	CAWSIGGQVNTEAFF
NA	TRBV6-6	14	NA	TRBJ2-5	TGTGCCAGCCGGGGCCGCGCTGGGTGGGAGACCCAGTACTTC	CASRGRAGWETQYF
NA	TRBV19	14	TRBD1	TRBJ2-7	TGTGCCAGTACCCCCGGGACAGGGGGAAGCGAGCAGTACTTC	CASTPGTGGSEQYF
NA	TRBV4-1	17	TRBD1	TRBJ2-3	TGCGCCAGCAGCCAGTTCCTCGGACAGGAAGGGGTAGATACGCAGTATTTT	CASSQFLGQEGVDTQYF
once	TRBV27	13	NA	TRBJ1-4	TGTGCCAGCAGTTTGAGAGGGAATGAAAAACTGTTTTTT	CASSLRGNEKLFF
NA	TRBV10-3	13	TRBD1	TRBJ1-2	TGTGCCACCCCGGGACAGGTCTACTATGGCTACACCTTC	CATPGQVYYGYTF
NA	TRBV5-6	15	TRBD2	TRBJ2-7	TGTGCCAGCAGCTCCCGGGGTAGCGGGACCTACGAGCAGTACTTC	CASSSRGSGTYEQYF
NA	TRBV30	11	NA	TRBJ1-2	TGTGCCTGGGGTGATAACTATGGCTACACCTTC	CAWGDNYGYTF
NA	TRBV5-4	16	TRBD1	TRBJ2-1	TGTGCCAGCAGCCACATGGGACAGGGGGGTTACAATGAGCAGTTCTTC	CASSHMGQGGYNEQFF
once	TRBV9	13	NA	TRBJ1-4	TGTGCCAGTGGCCAGGGCTCTAATGAAAAACTGTTTTTT	CASGQGSNEKLFF
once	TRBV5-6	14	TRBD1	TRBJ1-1	TGTGCCAGCAGCTCCCTGGACAGGGTCACTGAAGCTTTCTTT	CASSSLDRVTEAFF
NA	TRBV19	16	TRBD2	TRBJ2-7	TGTGCCAGTAGTACTGCGGTGATGGCGGGAGACTACGAGCAGTACTTC	CASSTAVMAGDYEQYF
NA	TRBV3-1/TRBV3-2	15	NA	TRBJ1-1	TGTGCCAGCAGCCAAGATCCGGGGGGGGACACTGAAGCTTTCTTT	CASSQDPGGDTEAFF
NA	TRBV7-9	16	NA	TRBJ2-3	TGTGCCAGCAGCTTAGGTGGCGGTCCAAGCACAGATACGCAGTATTTT	CASSLGGGPSTDTQYF
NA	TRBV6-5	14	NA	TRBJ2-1	TGTGCCAGCACTCTGGACAACTCCTACAATGAGCAGTTCTTC	CASTLDNSYNEQFF
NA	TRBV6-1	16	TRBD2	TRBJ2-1	TGTGCCAGCAGTGAAGCACTAGCGGGTCCCTACAATGAGCAGTTCTTC	CASSEALAGPYNEQFF
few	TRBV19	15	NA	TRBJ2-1	TGTGCCAGTTCTCCGGGGGCTAGCGACAGGAATGAGCAGTTCTTC	CASSPGASDRNEQFF
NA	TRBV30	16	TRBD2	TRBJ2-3	TGTGCCTGGAGCACCTCTAGCGGGAGTAGCACAGATACGCAGTATTTT	CAWSTSSGSSTDTQYF
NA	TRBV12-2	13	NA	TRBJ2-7	TGTGCAAGTCGACCCGGGACAACCTACGAGCAGTACTTC	CASRPGTTYEQYF
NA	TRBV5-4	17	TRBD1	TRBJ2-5	TGTGCCAGCAGCTTATTTTCTCCGGGACAGGGGGCGAAGACCCAGTACTTC	CASSLFSPGQGAKTQYF
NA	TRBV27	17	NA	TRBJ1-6	TGTGCCAGCAGTTCGACGGCGGACAGTGGCTATAATTCACCCCTCCACTTT	CASSSTADSGYNSPLHF
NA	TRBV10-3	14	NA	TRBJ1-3	TGTGCCATCAGTGGAGGGGTCTCTGGAAACACCATATATTTT	CAISGGVSGNTIYF
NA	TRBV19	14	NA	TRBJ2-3	TGTGCCAGTAGTATCGGAGCGCGGACAGATACGCAGTATTTT	CASSIGARTDTQYF